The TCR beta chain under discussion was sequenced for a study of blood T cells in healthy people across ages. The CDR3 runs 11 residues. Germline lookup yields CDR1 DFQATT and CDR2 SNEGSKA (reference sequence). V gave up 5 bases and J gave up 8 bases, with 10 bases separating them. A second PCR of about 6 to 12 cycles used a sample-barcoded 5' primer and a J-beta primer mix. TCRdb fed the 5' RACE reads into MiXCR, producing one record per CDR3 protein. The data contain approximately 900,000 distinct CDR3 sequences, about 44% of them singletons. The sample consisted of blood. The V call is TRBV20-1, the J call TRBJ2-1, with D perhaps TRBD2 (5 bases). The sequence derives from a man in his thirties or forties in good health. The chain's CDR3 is CSAQGLDEQFF. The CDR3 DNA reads TGCAGTGCTCAAGGACTTGATGAGCAGTTCTTC.